What follows are 2 T cell receptor beta chains derived from one specimen sequenced in a study of blood T cell repertoires in COVID-19. Using immunoSEQ multiplex PCR, the repertoire was profiled, and TCRdb retains in-frame clones only, with some absent. This sample has 150,000 to 200,000 clones, with roughly 81% found just once. Sequencing input: peripheral blood. The receptors were gathered from a woman between 40 and 50 years old with COVID-19, enrolled during active disease.

This clone was seen many times. This chain links TRBV2 with TRBJ2-5; D is unresolved. Germline V gives CDR1 SNHLY, CDR2 FYNNEI. The ends were cut back, 7 bases at V and 0 bases at J, with 18 bases in the middle. The CDR3 has 16 residues. CDR3: CASIAIPGRNQETQYF. CDR3 nucleotides: TGTGCCAGCATTGCGATACCTGGCAGGAACCAAGAGACCCAGTACTTC.

The V gene is TRBV27, the J gene TRBJ1-1; 8 bases fit TRBD1. The CDR3 consists of 13 residues. CDR1 and CDR2 (germline): MNHEY, SMNVEV (reference sequence). With V trimmed by 6 bases and J by 7 bases, 7 bases remained unmatched. CDR3: CASRRGQASEAFF. The CDR3 coding sequence is TGTGCCAGCAGGAGGGGACAGGCAAGTGAAGCTTTCTTT.